Described below is a single TCR beta chain sequence and its context. The antigen is unknown. This sample was taken from a study of T-cell memory formation after mild COVID-19. Whole-study context: There were largely donor-specific TCR clusters.

General study results and limits: Pre-infection memory showed some responding clones, and this suggested that cross-reactive memory joined. Clones contracting day 15 to 85 were balanced CD4/CD8; later expanders leaned CD4+.

The V gene lost 2 bases and the J gene lost 4 bases, with 12 bases spanning the gap. The CDR3 consists of 14 residues. The germline gives CDR1 GTSNPN, CDR2 SVGIG (reference sequence). TCR alpha and TCR beta cDNA libraries carrying sample barcodes and UMIs were produced by 5'RACE using constant-segment primers. TCRdb recomputed calls from the 5' RACE reads with MiXCR, one row per CDR3 protein. Among about 400,000 distinct CDR3 sequences listed, less than 25% were seen once. This receptor was identified in an adult woman who had mild COVID-19 (a few samples of this study predate the infection). Cell type and time point are not known. The chain is built from TRBV30 and TRBJ1-3; TRBD1 might be the D (6 bases). Specimen: PBMCs or a T cell subset sorted from them (not recorded which). Here the CDR3 reads CAWSRGAFGNTIYF. The CDR3 nucleotides read TGTGCCTGGAGTCGGGGGGCATTCGGAAACACCATATATTTT.